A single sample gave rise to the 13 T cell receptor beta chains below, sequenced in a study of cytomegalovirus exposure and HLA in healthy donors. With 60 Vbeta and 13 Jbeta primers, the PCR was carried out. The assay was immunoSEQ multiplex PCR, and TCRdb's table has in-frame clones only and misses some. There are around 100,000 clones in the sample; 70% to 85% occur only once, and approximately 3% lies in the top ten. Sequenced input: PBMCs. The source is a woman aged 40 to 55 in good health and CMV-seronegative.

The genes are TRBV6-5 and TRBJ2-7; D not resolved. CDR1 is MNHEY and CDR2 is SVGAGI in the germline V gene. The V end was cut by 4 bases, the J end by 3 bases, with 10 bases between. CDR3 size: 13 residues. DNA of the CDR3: TGTGCCAGCAGTTCCCCGAGCCTCTACGAGCAGTACTTC. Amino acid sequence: CASSSPSLYEQYF.

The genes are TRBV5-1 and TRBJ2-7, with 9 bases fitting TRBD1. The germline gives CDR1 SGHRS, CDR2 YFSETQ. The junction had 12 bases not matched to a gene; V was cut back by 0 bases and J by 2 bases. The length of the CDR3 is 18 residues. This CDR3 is CASSLGPWDRDTPYEQYF. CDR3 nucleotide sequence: TGCGCCAGCAGCTTGGGGCCCTGGGACAGGGATACTCCCTACGAGCAGTACTTC. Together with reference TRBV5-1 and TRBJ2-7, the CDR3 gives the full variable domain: KAGVTQTPRYLIKTRGQQVTLSCSPISGHRSVSWYQQTPGQGLQFLFEYFSETQRNKGNFPGRFSGRQFSNSRSEMNVSTLELGDSALYLCASSLGPWDRDTPYEQYFGPGTRLTVT.

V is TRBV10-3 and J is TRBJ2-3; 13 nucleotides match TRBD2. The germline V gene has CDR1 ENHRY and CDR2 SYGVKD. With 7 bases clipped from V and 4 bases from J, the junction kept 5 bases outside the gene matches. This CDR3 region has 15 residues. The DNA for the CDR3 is TGTGCCATCACTCCGGGACTAGCGGGACCAGATACGCAGTATTTT. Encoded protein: CAITPGLAGPDTQYF.

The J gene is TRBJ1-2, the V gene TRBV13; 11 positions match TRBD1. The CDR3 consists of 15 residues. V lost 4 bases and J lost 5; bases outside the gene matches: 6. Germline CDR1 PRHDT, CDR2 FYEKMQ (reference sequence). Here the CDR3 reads CASSSDRGRSYGYTF. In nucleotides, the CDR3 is TGTGCCAGCAGCTCGGACAGGGGGCGCTCATATGGCTACACCTTC.

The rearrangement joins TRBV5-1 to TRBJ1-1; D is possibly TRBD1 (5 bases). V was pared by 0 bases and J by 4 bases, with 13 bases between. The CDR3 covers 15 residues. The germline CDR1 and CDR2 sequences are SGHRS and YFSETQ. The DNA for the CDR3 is TGCGCCAGCAGCTTGGTAACAGGTTATAGCACTGAAGCTTTCTTT. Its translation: CASSLVTGYSTEAFF.

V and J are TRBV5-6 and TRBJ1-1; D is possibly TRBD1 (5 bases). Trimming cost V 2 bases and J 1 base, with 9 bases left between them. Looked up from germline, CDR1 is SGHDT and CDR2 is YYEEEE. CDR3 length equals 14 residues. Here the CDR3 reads CASSFGHRNTEAFF. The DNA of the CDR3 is TGTGCCAGCAGCTTCGGACATAGGAACACTGAAGCTTTCTTT.

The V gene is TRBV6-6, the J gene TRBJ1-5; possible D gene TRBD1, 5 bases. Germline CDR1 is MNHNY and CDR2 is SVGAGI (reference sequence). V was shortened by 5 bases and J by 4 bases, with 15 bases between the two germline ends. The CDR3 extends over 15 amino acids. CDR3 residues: CASSTRDSPNQPQHF. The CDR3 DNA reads TGTGCCAGCAGTACCAGGGATTCTCCTAATCAGCCCCAGCATTTT.

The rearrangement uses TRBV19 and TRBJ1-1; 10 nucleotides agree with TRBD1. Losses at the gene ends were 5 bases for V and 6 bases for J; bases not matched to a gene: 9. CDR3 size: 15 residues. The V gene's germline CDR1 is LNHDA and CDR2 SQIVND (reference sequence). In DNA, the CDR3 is TGTGCCAGTAGTGCCCGACAGGGGGCTAGCGCTGAAGCTTTCTTT. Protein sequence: CASSARQGASAEAFF.

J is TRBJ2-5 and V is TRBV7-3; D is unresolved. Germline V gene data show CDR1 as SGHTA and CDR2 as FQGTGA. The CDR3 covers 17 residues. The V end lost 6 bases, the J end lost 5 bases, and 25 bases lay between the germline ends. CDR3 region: CASSDPQWIIVDETQYF. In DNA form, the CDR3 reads TGTGCCAGCAGTGATCCACAGTGGATCATAGTCGACGAGACCCAGTACTTC.

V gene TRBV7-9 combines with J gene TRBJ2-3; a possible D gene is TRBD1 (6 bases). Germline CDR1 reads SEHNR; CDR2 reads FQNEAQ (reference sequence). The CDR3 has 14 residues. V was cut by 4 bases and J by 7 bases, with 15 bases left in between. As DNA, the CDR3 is TGTGCCAGCAGCTCTCTTTGGGGGCTGAATACGCAGTATTTT. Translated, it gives CASSSLWGLNTQYF.

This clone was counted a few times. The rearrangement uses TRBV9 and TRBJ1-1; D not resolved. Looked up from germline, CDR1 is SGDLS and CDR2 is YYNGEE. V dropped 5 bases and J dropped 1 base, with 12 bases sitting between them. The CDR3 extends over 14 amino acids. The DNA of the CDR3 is TGTGCCAGCAGTCCGAACCCAGAGAACACTGAAGCTTTCTTT. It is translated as CASSPNPENTEAFF.

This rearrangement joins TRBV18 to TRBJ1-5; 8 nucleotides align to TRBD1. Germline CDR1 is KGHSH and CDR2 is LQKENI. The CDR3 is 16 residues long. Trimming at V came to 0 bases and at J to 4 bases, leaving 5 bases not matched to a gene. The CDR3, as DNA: TGTGCCAGCTCACCACCCGGGACAGGTAGTAATCAGCCCCAGCATTTT. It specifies CASSPPGTGSNQPQHF.

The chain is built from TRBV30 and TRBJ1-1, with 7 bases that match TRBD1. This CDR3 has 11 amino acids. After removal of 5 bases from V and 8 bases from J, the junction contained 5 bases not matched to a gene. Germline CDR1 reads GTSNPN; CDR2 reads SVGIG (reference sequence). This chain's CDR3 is CAWEDRAEAFF. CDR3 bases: TGTGCCTGGGAAGACAGGGCGGAAGCTTTCTTT.